The 14 T cell receptor beta chains presented below share a single source sample, sequenced in a study of cytomegalovirus exposure and HLA in healthy donors. Both 60 Vbeta primers and 13 Jbeta primers went into the PCR. The method was immunoSEQ multiplex PCR; TCRdb's version includes in-frame clones alone and lacks a portion of them. The data hold more than 70,000 clones, with approximately 76% observed a single time. The sample taken for sequencing was PBMCs. These receptors all stem from a man aged 25 to 40 in good health and CMV-seropositive.

The CDR3 coding sequence is TGTGCCAGCAGCTACAGGGGGAGGCGTTCAGGGGAGCAGTACTTC. Translated, it gives CASSYRGRRSGEQYF. This chain uses TRBV13 with TRBJ2-7; 8 bases agree with TRBD1. This CDR3 has 15 residues. V lost 4 bases, J lost 7 bases, and 12 bases stayed unmatched. CDR1 is PRHDT, CDR2 FYEKMQ, per germline (reference sequence).

This chain joins TRBV5-6 and TRBJ1-4, with D uncertain. V was clipped by 0 bases and J by 9 bases, with 21 bases between them. In germline, CDR1 is SGHDT, CDR2 YYEEEE. This CDR3 is built from 17 residues. In DNA form, the CDR3 reads TGTGCCAGCAGCTTGGGGGTTTTGAGTGGGCTACGGAAAAAACTGTTTTTT. Translating gives CASSLGVLSGLRKKLFF.

This chain links TRBV21-1 with TRBJ1-5; no check of the table's D call, TRBD1, against the DNA was made. TRBV21-1 is a listed pseudogene. The CDR3 extends over 14 amino acids. The CDR3 bases are TGTGCCAGCAGCTGGACAGGGGGTAATCAGCCCCAGCATTTT. This sequence encodes CASSWTGGNQPQHF.

This rearrangement joins TRBV25-1 to TRBJ1-3; a possible D gene is TRBD1 (6 bases). CDR3 length: 17 amino acids. V lost 1 base to trimming and J lost 0 bases, with 13 bases between them. Germline CDR1 is MGHDK and CDR2 is SYGVNS. The CDR3 region is CASSEWEGGHSGNTIYF. CDR3 coding DNA: TGTGCCAGCAGTGAATGGGAGGGGGGCCACTCTGGAAACACCATATATTTT.

The chain links TRBV6-1 to TRBJ1-2; TRBD1 is a possible D gene (6 bases). The germline gives CDR1 MNHNS, CDR2 SASEGT. Trimming left V 5 bases short and J 9 bases short, with 16 bases between. The CDR3 extends over 13 amino acids. The CDR3, as DNA: TGTGCCAGCAGTCCGTGGACAGTTAAAAGCTACACCTTC. It is translated as CASSPWTVKSYTF.

The chain joins TRBV18 to TRBJ2-5, with TRBD1 as a possible D gene (6 bases). The CDR3 spans 15 residues. Trimming shortened V by 2 bases and J by 0 bases, and 10 bases separated the two germline ends. Germline-derived CDR1 and CDR2 are KGHSH and LQKENI. The chain's CDR3 is CASSPRRDNQETQYF. CDR3 nucleotide sequence: TGTGCCAGCTCACCAAGAAGGGACAACCAAGAGACCCAGTACTTC.

In this sample, this clone turned up a few times. This rearrangement joins TRBV6-1 to TRBJ2-7; D perhaps matches TRBD2 (7 bases). The germline V gene has CDR1 MNHNS and CDR2 SASEGT. The CDR3 has 16 residues. The V and J ends lost 4 bases and 3 bases respectively, with 19 bases between them. The CDR3 here is CASSVPGAGDYYEQYV. CDR3 DNA: TGTGCCAGCAGTGTCCCAGGGGCAGGGGACTACTACGAGCAGTACGTC.

The CDR3 bases are TGTGCTAGTTTAGAAGGGGGCACTGAAGCTTTCTTT. Translated, it gives CASLEGGTEAFF. J is TRBJ1-1 and V is TRBV12-5; tentatively, D is TRBD1 (6 bases). Trimming took 8 bases from V and 4 from J, leaving 11 bases between them. The CDR3 length is 12 residues. Germline CDR1 is LGHNT and CDR2 is FRNRAP.

The rearrangement joins TRBV18 to TRBJ1-2; TRBD1 matches 8 bases. Germline V gives CDR1 KGHSH, CDR2 LQKENI. The CDR3 contains 15 residues. V was clipped by 4 bases and J by 3 bases; unmatched bases: 7. CDR3 in DNA: TGTGCCAGCTCACTACGGACAGGGTGGGACTATGGCTACACCTTC. It codes for CASSLRTGWDYGYTF.

This chain links TRBV6-5 with TRBJ2-5, with a weak D call TRBD1 (6 bases). The CDR3 contains 15 residues. V was trimmed by 0 bases and J by 5 bases, leaving 13 bases between them. Germline V gene sequence: CDR1 MNHEY, CDR2 SVGAGI. The CDR3 coding sequence is TGTGCCAGCAGTTACTCTGGACAGTTGGTGGAGACCCAGTACTTC. Its protein is CASSYSGQLVETQYF.

The chain recombines TRBV30 with TRBJ1-2; the D gene is possibly TRBD1 (6 bases). The CDR3 has 15 amino acids. V was cut by 2 bases and J by 3 bases, with 16 bases left in between. Germline CDR1 reads GTSNPN; CDR2 reads SVGIG (reference sequence). CDR3 sequence: CAWSTGHPRDYGYTF. The CDR3 region has the DNA TGTGCCTGGAGTACGGGACACCCGAGGGACTATGGCTACACCTTC.

This clone has only one observation. This rearrangement joins TRBV30 to TRBJ1-2, with 7 bases matching TRBD1. CDR1 is GTSNPN, CDR2 SVGIG, per germline (reference sequence). This CDR3 spans 14 amino acids. V trimming: 4 bases; J trimming: 4 bases; junction bases outside the gene matches: 9. The CDR3 loop reads CAWIQGGASYGYTF. The CDR3 nucleotides are TGTGCCTGGATCCAGGGGGGTGCTAGCTATGGCTACACCTTC.

This chain connects TRBV20-1 to TRBJ2-1; possible D gene TRBD1, 6 bases. V lost 6 bases and J lost 9, with 9 bases in between. The CDR3 has 10 residues. CDR1 DFQATT and CDR2 SNEGSKA come from the germline V gene (reference sequence). CDR3: CSALGGEQFF. CDR3 in DNA: TGCAGTGCCTTAGGGGGTGAGCAGTTCTTC.

This CDR3 is CAWDLGTVHNEQFF. The CDR3 DNA follows: TGTGCCTGGGATCTAGGGACAGTACACAATGAGCAGTTCTTC. The chain joins TRBV30 to TRBJ2-1; 7 bases line up with TRBD1. The CDR3 is 14 residues long. Trimming removed 5 bases from V and 5 bases from J; junction bases left unmatched: 9. The germline gives CDR1 GTSNPN, CDR2 SVGIG (reference sequence).